The 3 T cell receptor beta chains listed next were all sequenced from one sample in a study of blood T cell repertoires in COVID-19 (dated by TCRdb to 2018 to 2020). Preparation of the library involved the immunoSEQ multiplex PCR assay. The immuneACCESS repertoire file appears here via TCRdb, limited to in-frame rearrangements. These files lack a portion of the clones; in checked studies, under half of the deficit traces to unresolved V genes, and the cause of the others is not known. For this sample there are around 61,000 clones; about 81% appear just once. The leading ten clones occupy about a sixth of the sample. The sequenced sample consisted of peripheral blood. The receptors were sampled from a man older than 75 with acute or convalescent COVID-19.

J is TRBJ2-1 and V is TRBV29-1; the match to TRBD1 covers 7 bases. The junction had 6 bases not matched to a gene; V was cut back by 3 bases and J by 7 bases. Per the germline V gene, CDR1 is SQVTM and CDR2 is ANQGSEA. The CDR3 spans 13 residues. The CDR3 here is CSVDTGARNEQFF. CDR3 coding DNA: TGCAGCGTTGATACAGGGGCCCGGAATGAGCAGTTCTTC.

The sample holds one count of this clone. The chain couples TRBV19 to TRBJ1-5, with TRBD1 matching over 7 bases. Germline V gene data show CDR1 as LNHDA and CDR2 as SQIVND (reference sequence). CDR3 length: 16 residues. Trimming removed 6 bases from V and 1 base from J; junction bases left unmatched: 9. CDR3 protein: CASSRPGGQSNQPQHF. As DNA, the CDR3 is TGTGCCAGTAGCAGGCCAGGGGGGCAAAGCAATCAGCCCCAGCATTTT.

The chain uses TRBV5-6 and TRBJ2-5; D is unresolved. The germline V and J ends were trimmed by 0 bases and 5 bases, with 8 bases remaining between them. Per germline, CDR1 SGHDT and CDR2 YYEEEE. The CDR3 totals 13 residues. CDR3 sequence: CASSLAGAETQYF. In nucleotides, the CDR3 is TGTGCCAGCAGCTTGGCGGGTGCCGAGACCCAGTACTTC.